A single sample is the source of the 21 T cell receptor beta chains below, sequenced in a study of immune evolution from preneoplasia to lung adenocarcinoma. Assay: immunoSEQ multiplex PCR; the TCRdb copy retains only in-frame clones and omits some. This sample has about 21,000 clones; around three quarters occur once, and the top ten carry approximately 5.6%. The specimen was FFPE invasive lung adenocarcinoma tissue. These TCRs come from a person between 60 and 69 years old with lung adenocarcinoma.

This clone occurred a few times. The chain recombines TRBV10-3 with TRBJ2-1, with no clear D. The CDR3 sequence is 12 residues long. V gave up 6 bases and J gave up 5 bases, with 8 bases separating them. The germline V gene encodes CDR1 ENHRY and CDR2 SYGVKD. This CDR3 is CAIRGRNNEQFF. The CDR3 nucleotides are TGTGCCATCAGGGGCAGGAACAATGAGCAGTTCTTC.

The chain employs TRBV15 and TRBJ2-7, with a weak D call TRBD1 (6 bases). Germline V lookup: CDR1 LNHNV, CDR2 YYDKDF (reference sequence). Trimming cost V 3 bases and J 3 bases, with 18 bases left between them. The CDR3 has 16 residues. Here the CDR3 DNA reads TGTGCCACCAGCAGGAGACGGGGTACAGGGTACTACGAGCAGTACTTC. The encoded protein is CATSRRRGTGYYEQYF. The whole variable domain, filled in from reference TRBV15 and TRBJ2-7, reads DAMVIQNPRYQVTQFGKPVTLSCSQTLNHNVMYWYQQKSSQAPKLLFHYYDKDFNNEADTPDNFQSRRPNTSFCFLDIRSPGLGDTAMYLCATSRRRGTGYYEQYFGPGTRLTVT.

The chain employs TRBV6-5 and TRBJ1-1; D possibly corresponds to TRBD1 (6 bases). The length of the CDR3 is 15 residues. The germline V gene encodes CDR1 MNHEY and CDR2 SVGAGI. Deletions cut 0 bases from V and 3 bases from J, with 11 bases between. Here the CDR3 DNA reads TGTGCCAGCAGTTACTCGGGGGGACAAGACACTGAAGCTTTCTTT. As protein: CASSYSGGQDTEAFF.

CDR3 sequence: CAWDHTYEQYF. CDR3 nucleotides: TGTGCCTGGGACCACACCTACGAGCAGTACTTC. This chain connects TRBV30 to TRBJ2-7, with no clear D. Germline CDR1 reads GTSNPN; CDR2 reads SVGIG (reference sequence). The CDR3 totals 11 residues. V lost 5 bases and J 2 bases, leaving 7 bases between the germline ends. Full variable domain (rest looked up from reference TRBV30 and TRBJ2-7): SQTIHQWPATLVQPVGSPLSLECTVEGTSNPNLYWYRQAAGRGLQLLFYSVGIGQISSEVPQNLSASRPQDRQFILSSKKLLLSDSGFYLCAWDHTYEQYFGPGTRLTVT.

The chain carries TRBV11-3 and TRBJ2-7; possible D gene TRBD2, 6 bases. Germline CDR1 and CDR2: SGHNT and YENEEA. The V gene lost 1 base and the J gene lost 7 bases, with 11 bases spanning the gap. The CDR3 spans 13 residues. The CDR3 loop reads CASSLAGTPEQYF. Here the CDR3 DNA reads TGTGCCAGCAGCTTAGCTGGGACTCCGGAGCAGTACTTC.

The chain joins TRBV5-1 to TRBJ1-4; TRBD1 is a possible D gene (5 bases). The CDR3 contains 15 residues. V was pared by 4 bases and J by 2 bases, with 12 bases between. Looked up from germline, CDR1 is SGHRS and CDR2 is YFSETQ. The DNA for the CDR3 is TGCGCCAGCAGCCCGGGGGGGTCCACTAATGAAAAACTGTTTTTT. It translates to CASSPGGSTNEKLFF.

The chain is built from TRBV27 and TRBJ1-5; the D gene is possibly TRBD1 (6 bases). Per the germline V gene, CDR1 is MNHEY and CDR2 is SMNVEV (reference sequence). The CDR3 is made up of 14 amino acids. With 6 bases removed from V and 5 bases from J, the gap between germline ends came to 14 bases. Here the CDR3 reads CASRPGQGHQPQHF. The CDR3 coding sequence is TGTGCCAGCAGACCCGGCCAGGGGCATCAGCCCCAGCATTTT.

V usage is TRBV7-9 and J usage is TRBJ2-1, with no clear D. Germline-derived CDR1 and CDR2 are SEHNR and FQNEAQ (reference sequence). V was clipped by 5 bases and J by 8 bases, with 7 bases between them. CDR3 length: 11 residues. The CDR3: CASSRAYEQFF. Written as DNA, the CDR3 is TGTGCCAGCAGCCGAGCTTATGAGCAGTTCTTC.

This clone has a handful of counts. This rearrangement joins TRBV2 to TRBJ1-2, with D possibly matching TRBD1 (6 bases). The CDR3 has 16 amino acids. The V end was cut by 4 bases, the J end by 0 bases, with 15 bases between. Germline CDR1 reads SNHLY; CDR2 reads FYNNEI. In DNA, the CDR3 is TGTGCCAGCAGTGGGGAGAGGGGGACCACTAACTATGGCTACACCTTC. Its translation is CASSGERGTTNYGYTF.

The genes are TRBV12-5 and TRBJ2-3, with D perhaps matching TRBD1 (5 bases). The CDR3 spans 14 residues. Germline CDR1 is LGHNT and CDR2 is FRNRAP. Trimming stripped 1 base from V and 2 bases from J, with 7 bases between. CDR3 amino acids: CASGLEGPTDTQYF. The CDR3, as DNA: TGTGCTAGTGGTTTGGAGGGGCCCACAGATACGCAGTATTTT.

This clone appeared a single time. This rearrangement joins TRBV19 to TRBJ2-6; 7 nucleotides align to TRBD1. The CDR3 totals 16 residues. The V segment lost 6 bases and the J segment 0 bases; nucleotides outside the gene matches: 5. Germline loops: CDR1 LNHDA, CDR2 SQIVND (reference sequence). The CDR3 DNA sequence: TGTGCCAGTAGGGGACAGAAGTTCTCTGGGGCCAACGTCCTGACTTTC. Its protein is CASRGQKFSGANVLTF.

This chain links TRBV18 with TRBJ2-2; D uncertain. This CDR3 contains 15 residues. CDR1 and CDR2 (germline): KGHSH, LQKENI. V lost 3 bases to trimming and J lost 3 bases, with 11 bases between them. The CDR3 here is CASSPSGVDTGELFF. CDR3 nucleotide sequence: TGTGCCAGCTCACCCTCTGGAGTGGACACCGGGGAGCTGTTTTTT.

This clone appeared a single time. The V call is TRBV29-1, the J call TRBJ2-1, with 12 bases lining up with TRBD2. The CDR3 contains 13 residues. V shed 8 bases and J 8 bases; nucleotides not matched to a gene: 7. Germline V gene sequence: CDR1 SQVTM, CDR2 ANQGSEA. DNA for the CDR3: TGCAGCAAACTAGCGGGAGGATCAGATGAGCAGTTCTTC. Translating it yields CSKLAGGSDEQFF.

The chain employs TRBV6-1 and TRBJ1-5; D gene ambiguous. This CDR3 has 14 amino acids. Trimming removed 5 bases from V and 1 base from J, with 9 bases in between. The germline V gene encodes CDR1 MNHNS and CDR2 SASEGT. The CDR3, as DNA: TGTGCCAGCAGTCCAGAAATAAGCAATCAGCCCCAGCATTTT. It is translated as CASSPEISNQPQHF.

This clone appeared a single time. The rearrangement uses TRBV19 and TRBJ2-2; 9 nucleotides match TRBD2. This CDR3 is 16 amino acids long. The trim removed 3 bases at V and 4 bases at J, leaving 6 bases unmatched. Germline V CDR1 and CDR2: LNHDA, SQIVND (reference sequence). The CDR3 region is CASSIAGGQFTGELFF. The CDR3 DNA follows: TGTGCCAGTAGTATCGCGGGAGGGCAGTTCACCGGGGAGCTGTTTTTT.

The rearrangement joins TRBV6-5 to TRBJ2-7, with 9 bases fitting TRBD2. V shed 1 base, J shed 5 bases, and the junction held 6 bases outside the gene matches. This CDR3 spans 15 amino acids. Germline V gene data show CDR1 as MNHEY and CDR2 as SVGAGI. The CDR3 loop is CASSYWASGMHEQYF. CDR3 sequence (DNA): TGTGCCAGCAGTTACTGGGCTAGCGGGATGCACGAGCAGTACTTC.

The rearrangement links TRBV19 to TRBJ1-5; no firm D call. V lost 4 bases, J lost 2 bases, and 12 bases lay in between. The germline gives CDR1 LNHDA, CDR2 SQIVND (reference sequence). This CDR3 spans 15 amino acids. The CDR3 bases are TGTGCCAGTAGTACCGGGAAGAGAGGCAATCAGCCCCAGCATTTT. Its translation: CASSTGKRGNQPQHF.

The chain employs TRBV2 and TRBJ2-2; 7 bases fit TRBD2. The V segment lost 7 bases and the J segment 3 bases; nucleotides outside the gene matches: 8. This CDR3 has 15 amino acids. CDR1 is SNHLY, CDR2 FYNNEI, per germline. This CDR3 reads CASTGGGGYTGELFF. The CDR3 DNA is TGTGCCAGCACCGGTGGGGGGGGGTACACCGGGGAGCTGTTTTTT.

This clone was seen only a few times. V gene TRBV6-1 combines with J gene TRBJ2-3; D perhaps matches TRBD2 (5 bases). The length of the CDR3 is 16 residues. The germline gives CDR1 MNHNS, CDR2 SASEGT. V shed 2 bases and J shed 0 bases, with 12 bases lying between them. The DNA for the CDR3 is TGTGCCAGCAGTGAACCAAGCGGAGCCAGCACAGATACGCAGTATTTT. Its translation: CASSEPSGASTDTQYF.

This chain uses TRBV5-1 with TRBJ2-7; D perhaps matches TRBD2 (5 bases). Germline CDR1 SGHRS, CDR2 YFSETQ. The CDR3 sequence is 15 residues long. Trimming pared 0 bases from V and 4 bases from J, leaving 14 bases between. The CDR3 protein is CASSLVLATRYEQYF. The DNA of the CDR3 is TGCGCCAGCAGCTTGGTTCTAGCTACGAGGTACGAGCAGTACTTC.

This clone was counted only a few times. This chain connects TRBV29-1 to TRBJ2-5, with 7 positions matching TRBD1. Trimming cost V 4 bases and J 5 bases; bases outside gene matches: 1. Germline lookup yields CDR1 SQVTM and CDR2 ANQGSEA. CDR3 length equals 11 residues. The CDR3 here is CSVGRGETQYF. The CDR3 DNA follows: TGCAGCGTTGGCAGGGGGGAGACCCAGTACTTC.